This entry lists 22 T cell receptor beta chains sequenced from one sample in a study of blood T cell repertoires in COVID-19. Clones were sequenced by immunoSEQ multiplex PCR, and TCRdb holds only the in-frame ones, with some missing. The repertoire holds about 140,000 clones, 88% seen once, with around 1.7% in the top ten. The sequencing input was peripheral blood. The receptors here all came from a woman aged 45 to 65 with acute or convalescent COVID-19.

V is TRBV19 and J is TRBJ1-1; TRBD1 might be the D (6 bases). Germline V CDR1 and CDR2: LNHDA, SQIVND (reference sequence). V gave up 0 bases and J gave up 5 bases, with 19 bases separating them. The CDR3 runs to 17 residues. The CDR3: CASSIDRDRGADTEAFF. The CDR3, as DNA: TGTGCCAGTAGTATAGATCGTGATCGGGGGGCGGATACTGAAGCTTTCTTT.

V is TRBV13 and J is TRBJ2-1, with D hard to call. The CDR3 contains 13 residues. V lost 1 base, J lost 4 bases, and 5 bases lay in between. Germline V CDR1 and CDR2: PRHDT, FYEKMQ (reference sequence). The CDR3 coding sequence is TGTGCCAGCAGCTTAGCACAGTACAATGAGCAGTTCTTC. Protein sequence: CASSLAQYNEQFF.

CDR3 coding DNA: TGTGCCAGCAGCATCCGGACTAGAGGGGAGCTGTTTTTT. Amino acid sequence: CASSIRTRGELFF. This chain connects TRBV6-5 to TRBJ2-2, with 7 nucleotides matching TRBD2. In germline, CDR1 is MNHEY, CDR2 SVGAGI. V lost 6 bases to trimming and J lost 8 bases; unmatched junction nucleotides: 6. The CDR3 sequence is 13 residues long.

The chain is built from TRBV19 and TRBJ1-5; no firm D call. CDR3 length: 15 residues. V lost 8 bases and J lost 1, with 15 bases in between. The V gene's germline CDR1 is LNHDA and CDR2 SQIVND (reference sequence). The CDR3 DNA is TGTGCCAGTGATTACGAGGGCTTAAGCAATCAGCCCCAGCATTTT. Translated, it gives CASDYEGLSNQPQHF.

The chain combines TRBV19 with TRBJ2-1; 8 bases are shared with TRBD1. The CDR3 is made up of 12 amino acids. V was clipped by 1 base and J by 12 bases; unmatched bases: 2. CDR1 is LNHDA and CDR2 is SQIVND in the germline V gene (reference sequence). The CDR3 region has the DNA TGTGCCAGTAGTATAGCTGGGACAGGGCAGTTCTTC. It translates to CASSIAGTGQFF.

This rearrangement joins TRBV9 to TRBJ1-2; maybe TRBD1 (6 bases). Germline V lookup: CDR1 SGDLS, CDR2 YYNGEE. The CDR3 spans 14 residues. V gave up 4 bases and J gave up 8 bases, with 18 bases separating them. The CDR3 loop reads CASSPRRGASGYTF. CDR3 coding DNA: TGTGCCAGCAGCCCCCGACGGGGGGCAAGCGGCTACACCTTC.

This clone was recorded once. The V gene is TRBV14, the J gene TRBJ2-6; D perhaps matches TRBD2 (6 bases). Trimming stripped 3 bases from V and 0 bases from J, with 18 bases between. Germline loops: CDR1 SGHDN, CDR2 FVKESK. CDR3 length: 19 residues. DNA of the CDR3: TGTGCCAGCAGCCATGCCCCGGGACTGACCCTCTCTGGGGCCAACGTCCTGACTTTC. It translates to CASSHAPGLTLSGANVLTF.

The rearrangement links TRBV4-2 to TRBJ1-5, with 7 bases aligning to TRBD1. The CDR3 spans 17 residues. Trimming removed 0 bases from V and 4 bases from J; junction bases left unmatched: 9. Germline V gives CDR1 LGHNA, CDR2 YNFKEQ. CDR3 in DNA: TGTGCCAGCAGCCAAGACCCTCCGGGACAGATAAATCAGCCCCAGCATTTT. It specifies CASSQDPPGQINQPQHF.

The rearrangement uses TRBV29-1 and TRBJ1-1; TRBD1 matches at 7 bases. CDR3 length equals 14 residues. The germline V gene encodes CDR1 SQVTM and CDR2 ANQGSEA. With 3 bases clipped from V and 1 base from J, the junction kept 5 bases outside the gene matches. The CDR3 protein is CSVEGGQTNTEAFF. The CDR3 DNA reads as TGCAGCGTTGAGGGGGGACAGACGAACACTGAAGCTTTCTTT.

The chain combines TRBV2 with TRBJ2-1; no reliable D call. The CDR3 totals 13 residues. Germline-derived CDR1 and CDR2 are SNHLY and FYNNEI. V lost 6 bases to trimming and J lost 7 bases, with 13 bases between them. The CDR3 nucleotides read TGTGCCAGCAGCCAACCTGAGGCGAATGAGCAGTTCTTC. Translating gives CASSQPEANEQFF.

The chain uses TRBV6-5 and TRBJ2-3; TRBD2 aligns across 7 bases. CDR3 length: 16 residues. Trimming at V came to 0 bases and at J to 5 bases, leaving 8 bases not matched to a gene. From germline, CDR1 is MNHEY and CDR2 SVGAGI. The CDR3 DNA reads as TGTGCCAGCAGTTACTCGGGGGGGGATAGAGGAGATACGCAGTATTTT. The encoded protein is CASSYSGGDRGDTQYF.

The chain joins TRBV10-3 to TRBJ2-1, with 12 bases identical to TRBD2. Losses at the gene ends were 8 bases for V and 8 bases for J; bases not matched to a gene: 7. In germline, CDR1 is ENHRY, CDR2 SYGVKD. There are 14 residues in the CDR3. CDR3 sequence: CAISRTSGNDEQFF. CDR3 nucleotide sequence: TGTGCCATCTCACGGACTAGCGGGAACGATGAGCAGTTCTTC.

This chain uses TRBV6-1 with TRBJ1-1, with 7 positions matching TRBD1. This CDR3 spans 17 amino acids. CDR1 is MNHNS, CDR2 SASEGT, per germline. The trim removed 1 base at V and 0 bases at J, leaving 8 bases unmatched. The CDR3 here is CASSEETGLAMNTEAFF. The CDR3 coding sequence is TGTGCCAGCAGTGAAGAGACAGGGTTAGCCATGAACACTGAAGCTTTCTTT.

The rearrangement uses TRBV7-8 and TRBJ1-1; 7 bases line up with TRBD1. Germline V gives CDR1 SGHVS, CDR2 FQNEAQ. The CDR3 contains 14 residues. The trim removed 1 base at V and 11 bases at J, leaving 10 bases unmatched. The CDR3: CASSLEVRGRLAFF. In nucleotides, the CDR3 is TGTGCCAGCAGCTTAGAGGTGAGGGGGCGCCTCGCTTTCTTT.

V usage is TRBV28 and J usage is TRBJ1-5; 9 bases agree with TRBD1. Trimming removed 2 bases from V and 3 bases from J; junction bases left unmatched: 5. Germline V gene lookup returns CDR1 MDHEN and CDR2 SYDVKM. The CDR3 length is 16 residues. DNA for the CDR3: TGTGCCAGCAGTTTAGTGGGGGACAGGGTCAATCAGCCCCAGCATTTT. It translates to CASSLVGDRVNQPQHF.

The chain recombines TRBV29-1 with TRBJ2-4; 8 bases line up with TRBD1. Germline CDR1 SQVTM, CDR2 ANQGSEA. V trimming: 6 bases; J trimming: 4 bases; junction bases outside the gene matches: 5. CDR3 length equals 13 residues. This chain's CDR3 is CSVENRGKNIQYF. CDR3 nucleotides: TGCAGCGTAGAAAACAGGGGGAAAAACATTCAGTACTTC.

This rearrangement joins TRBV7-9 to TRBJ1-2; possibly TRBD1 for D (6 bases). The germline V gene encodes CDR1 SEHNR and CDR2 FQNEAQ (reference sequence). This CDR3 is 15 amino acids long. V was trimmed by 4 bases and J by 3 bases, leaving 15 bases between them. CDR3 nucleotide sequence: TGTGCCAGCAGCTCGACGACAGGTTCTTACTATGGCTACACCTTC. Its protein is CASSSTTGSYYGYTF.

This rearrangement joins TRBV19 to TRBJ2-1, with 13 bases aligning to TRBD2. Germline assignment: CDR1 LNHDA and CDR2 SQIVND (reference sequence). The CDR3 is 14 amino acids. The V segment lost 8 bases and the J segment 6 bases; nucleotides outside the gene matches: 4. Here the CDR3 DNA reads TGTGCCAGTTTAGGGACTAGCGGGATCAATGAGCAGTTCTTC. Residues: CASLGTSGINEQFF.

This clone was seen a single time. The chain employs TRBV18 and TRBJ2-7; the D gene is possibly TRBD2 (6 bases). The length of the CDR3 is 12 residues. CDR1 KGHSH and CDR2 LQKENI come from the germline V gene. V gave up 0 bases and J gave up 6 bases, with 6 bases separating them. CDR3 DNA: TGTGCCAGCTCACCACCGGGGGGCGAGCAGTACTTC. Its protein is CASSPPGGEQYF.

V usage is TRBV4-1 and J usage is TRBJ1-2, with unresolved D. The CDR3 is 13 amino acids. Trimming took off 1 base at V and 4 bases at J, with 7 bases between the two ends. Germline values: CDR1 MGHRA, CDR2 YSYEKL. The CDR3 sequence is CASSQVGIYGYTF. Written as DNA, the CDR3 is TGCGCCAGCAGCCAAGTGGGCATCTATGGCTACACCTTC.

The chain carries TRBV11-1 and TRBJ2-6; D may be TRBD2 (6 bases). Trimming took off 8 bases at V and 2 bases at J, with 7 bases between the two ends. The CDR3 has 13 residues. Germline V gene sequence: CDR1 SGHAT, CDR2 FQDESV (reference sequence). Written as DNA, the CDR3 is TGTGCCAGCGGGGGGACTGGGGCCAACGTCCTGACTTTC. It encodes CASGGTGANVLTF.

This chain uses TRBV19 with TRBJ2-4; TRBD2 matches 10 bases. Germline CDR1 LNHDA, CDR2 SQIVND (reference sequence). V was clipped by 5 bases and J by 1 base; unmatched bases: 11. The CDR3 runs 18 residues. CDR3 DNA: TGTGCCAGTAGTCCGTGGAGCGGGGGGGCCGGGGCCAAAAACATTCAGTACTTC. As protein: CASSPWSGGAGAKNIQYF.